Listed here are 4 T cell receptor beta chains from one sample, sequenced in a study of CD8+ T cells in alopecia areata (dated by TCRdb to between 2017 and 2018). Cells from pooled mouse cutaneous lymph nodes were stained for CD4, CD8alpha, NKG2D, NKG2ACE and other markers and then sorted on a BD Influx. Library prep was done by the immunoSEQ multiplex PCR assay. For TCR sequencing, RNA was extracted from every sample and reverse transcribed into cDNA to serve as template. TCRdb retrieved this table from immuneACCESS and kept in-frame rearrangements only. Not all clones are present; in checked studies, unresolved V genes account for under half, and no reason is known for the remainder. For this sample the table reports approximately 300,000 clones, with no clone seen just once. The ten most abundant clones make up approximately 1.2% of the sample. Sequencing used CD4+ T cells sorted from a lymph node. Every receptor here comes from a C3H/HeJ mouse with alopecia areata. This strain is characterized by the MHC haplotype H2-k.

Note on this clone: All gene names here are mouse names. The observed sequence ends 4 residues before the CDR3 terminus, with the missing tail filled in from the germline J gene. The V gene is TRBV13-3, the J gene TRBJ1-2, with 10 bases lining up with TRBD1. Germline V CDR1 and CDR2: NNHDY, SYVADS. The CDR3 contains 15 residues. With 2 bases clipped from V and 2 bases from J, the junction kept 3 bases outside the gene matches. CDR3 sequence reads: CASSEMGQGNSDYTF. Partial CDR3 DNA: TGTGCCAGCAGTGAAATGGGACAGGGGAACTCC.

This clone was seen only a few times. Mouse names are used for the genes. This sample also contains other DNA sequences that code for the same CDR3. The part of the CDR3 DNA that was read is TGTGCCTGGAGTCTCGACAGGGACTCC. It specifies CAWSLDRDS. The entire CDR3 is CAWSLDRDSDYTF. The V gene is TRBV31, the J gene TRBJ1-2; 7 nucleotides line up with TRBD1. The CDR3 extends 4 residues past the end of the read, so its final part is completed from the germline J gene. The CDR3 is made up of 13 amino acids. Germline assignment: CDR1 GKSSPN and CDR2 SITVG. Trimming cost V 0 bases and J 3 bases; bases outside gene matches: 1. The full variable domain, rest sourced from reference TRBV31 and TRBJ1-2, is AQTIHQWPVAEIKAVGSPLSLGCTIKGKSSPNLYWYWQATGGTLQQLFYSITVGQVESVVQLNLSASRPKDDQFILSTEKLLLSHSGFYLCAWSLDRDSDYTFGSGTRLLVI.

With respect to this clone: Gene names denote mouse genes. The read stops 4 residues short of the end of the CDR3; the missing end is completed from the germline J gene. The V and J genes are TRBV29 and TRBJ2-4, with D possibly matching TRBD2 (5 bases). Trimming removed 9 bases from V and 0 bases from J, with 7 bases in between. CDR3 length: 12 residues. CDR1 and CDR2 from the germline V gene are MSHET and SYDVDS. The DNA read from the CDR3 is TGTGCTAGTGGGGTTAGTCAAAAC. This translates into CASGVSQN. The CDR3 in full is CASGVSQNTLYF.

Regarding this clone: The gene symbols are mouse symbols. The CDR3 end is not reached by the read, which stops 4 residues before it; the germline J gene fills it in. The sample holds other DNA sequences that translate to the same CDR3. This chain connects TRBV19 to TRBJ1-1; D is uncertain. There are 13 residues in the CDR3. Trimming pared 1 base from V and 3 bases from J, leaving 7 bases between. Germline CDR1 reads FNHDT; CDR2 reads SITEND (reference sequence). The chain's CDR3 is CASSIRVDTEVFF. CDR3 bases read: TGTGCCAGCAGTATAAGGGTGGACACA. The whole variable domain, remainder taken from reference TRBV19 and TRBJ1-1, is GGIITQTPKFLIGQEGQKLTLKCQQNFNHDTMYWYRQDSGKGLRLIYYSITENDLQKGDLSEGYDASREKKSSFSLTVTSAQKNEMAVFLCASSIRVDTEVFFGKGTRLTVV.